The 28 T cell receptor beta chains in this list originate from one sample, sequenced in a study of shared clonotypes between healthy human individuals. Method: immunoSEQ multiplex PCR; TCRdb's copy keeps in-frame clones and lacks some. The sample holds millions of clones, more than 80% seen once. Input material: naive CD4+ T cells from PBMCs. As to subset: CD45RA+ positively selected. These receptors were obtained from a man aged 18 to 35 in good health. Some clones in this sample may be carry-over from other donors' samples.

V and J are TRBV18 and TRBJ2-1, with 8 bases identical to TRBD2. This CDR3 has 17 residues. V was pared by 2 bases and J by 0 bases, with 6 bases of the junction left unmatched. The germline V gene encodes CDR1 KGHSH and CDR2 LQKENI. In DNA form, the CDR3 reads TGTGCCAGCTCACCATGGAGCGGGGGACGCTCCTACAATGAGCAGTTCTTC. Its translation: CASSPWSGGRSYNEQFF.

As to this clone: Other DNA sequences in the same sample also yield this CDR3. The chain has TRBV27 and TRBJ1-5; D not certain. The CDR3 covers 14 residues. V lost 2 bases and J lost 2, with 7 bases in between. The germline V gene has CDR1 MNHEY and CDR2 SMNVEV (reference sequence). The CDR3 coding sequence is TGTGCCAGCAGTTTAGAGGGCGGCAATCAGCCCCAGCATTTT. It yields the protein CASSLEGGNQPQHF.

The rearrangement links TRBV5-4 to TRBJ1-1; D might be TRBD1 (6 bases). Trimming left V 6 bases short and J 5 bases short, with 11 bases between. CDR3 length: 12 amino acids. The germline CDR1 and CDR2 sequences are SGHNT and YYREEE (reference sequence). The chain's CDR3 is CASTLGGTEAFF. CDR3 nucleotides: TGTGCCAGCACCCTAGGGGGGACTGAAGCTTTCTTT.

This clone was picked up one time. The CDR3 here is CASSSTGRETQYF. For the CDR3, the DNA is TGTGCCAGCAGCTCCACAGGGCGAGAGACCCAGTACTTC. This rearrangement joins TRBV5-4 to TRBJ2-5, with D possibly matching TRBD1 (6 bases). The CDR3 sequence is 13 residues long. Trimming shortened V by 3 bases and J by 4 bases, and 10 bases separated the two germline ends. Germline lookup yields CDR1 SGHNT and CDR2 YYREEE (reference sequence).

The chain has TRBV28 and TRBJ1-5; 9 nucleotides line up with TRBD1. Trimming at V came to 3 bases and at J to 6 bases, leaving 15 bases not matched to a gene. The CDR3 totals 18 residues. Per germline, CDR1 MDHEN and CDR2 SYDVKM. The CDR3 bases are TGTGCCAGCAGTTTTGGACAGGGGCCCGCGGTCGCGAGTCAGCCCCAGCATTTT. It is translated as CASSFGQGPAVASQPQHF.

This chain uses TRBV12-5 with TRBJ2-7; possibly TRBD2 for D (5 bases). CDR3 length: 17 residues. The V end lost 1 base, the J end lost 0 bases, and 16 bases lay between the germline ends. Germline V gene lookup returns CDR1 LGHNT and CDR2 FRNRAP. The CDR3 coding sequence is TGTGCTAGTGGTTTGGCCCCTTTAGAGGGCAACTCCTACGAGCAGTACTTC. It codes for CASGLAPLEGNSYEQYF.

As to this clone: Other DNA sequences in the same sample also yield this CDR3. The V and J genes are TRBV5-1 and TRBJ1-1; the D gene is possibly TRBD1 (5 bases). This CDR3 comprises 15 residues. CDR1 SGHRS and CDR2 YFSETQ come from the germline V gene. The ends were cut back, 0 bases at V and 2 bases at J, with 11 bases in the middle. The CDR3 DNA sequence: TGCGCCAGCAGCTTGGAAGGGGCACTTAACACTGAAGCTTTCTTT. Translated, it gives CASSLEGALNTEAFF.

The rearrangement joins TRBV2 to TRBJ2-5; D assignment may be TRBD1 or TRBD2 (5 bases each). The CDR3 has 12 amino acids. Trimming removed 7 bases from V and 7 bases from J, with 13 bases in between. From germline, CDR1 is SNHLY and CDR2 FYNNEI. This chain's CDR3 is CASKFTGRTQYF. The CDR3 DNA is TGTGCCAGCAAGTTCACGGGGCGGACCCAGTACTTC. Drawing the rest from reference TRBV2 and TRBJ2-5, the complete variable domain is EPEVTQTPSHQVTQMGQEVILRCVPISNHLYFYWYRQILGQKVEFLVSFYNNEISEKSEIFDDQFSVERPDGSNFTLKIRSTKLEDSAMYFCASKFTGRTQYFGPGTRLLVL.

The rearrangement uses TRBV9 and TRBJ2-1; 8 nucleotides match TRBD1. This CDR3 is built from 16 residues. V lost 3 bases and J lost 4; bases outside the gene matches: 9. Germline V gene data show CDR1 as SGDLS and CDR2 as YYNGEE. CDR3 coding DNA: TGTGCCAGCAGCGCCCAGGGGGCTCCACAATACAATGAGCAGTTCTTC. Protein: CASSAQGAPQYNEQFF.

V gene TRBV27 combines with J gene TRBJ2-7; D may be TRBD1 or TRBD2 (5 bases each). The CDR3 runs to 14 residues. Trimming left V 2 bases short and J 2 bases short, with 10 bases between. Germline values: CDR1 MNHEY, CDR2 SMNVEV (reference sequence). The CDR3 coding sequence is TGTGCCAGCAGTTTAACCAGGGAGACCTACGAGCAGTACTTC. Translated: CASSLTRETYEQYF.

CDR3 bases: TGTGCCAGCAGCGTGAGAGGACAGGGAGAGAAGGGCTACACCTTC. Translation: CASSVRGQGEKGYTF. The chain uses TRBV7-8 and TRBJ1-2; TRBD1 matches at 8 bases. The germline gives CDR1 SGHVS, CDR2 FQNEAQ. The CDR3 is 15 residues long. After removal of 5 bases from V and 8 bases from J, the junction contained 13 bases not matched to a gene.

This chain uses TRBV28 with TRBJ2-6, with 7 bases that match TRBD1. The CDR3 totals 18 residues. The junction had 9 bases not matched to a gene; V was cut back by 4 bases and J by 0 bases. The V gene's germline CDR1 is MDHEN and CDR2 SYDVKM. The DNA of the CDR3 is TGTGCCAGCAGTTCCGGGACAGACCCCACCTCTGGGGCCAACGTCCTGACTTTC. It encodes CASSSGTDPTSGANVLTF. The full variable domain, completed using reference TRBV28 and TRBJ2-6, is DVKVTQSSRYLVKRTGEKVFLECVQDMDHENMFWYRQDPGLGLRLIYFSYDVKMKEKGDIPEGYSVSREKKERFSLILESASTNQTSMYLCASSSGTDPTSGANVLTFGAGSRLTVL.

The chain has TRBV9 and TRBJ1-4; no firm D call. Germline CDR1 SGDLS, CDR2 YYNGEE. CDR3 length: 13 amino acids. Trimming removed 10 bases at V and 2 bases at J, with 12 bases between. DNA for the CDR3: TGTGCCCCCCCCCAGGCCACTAATGAAAAACTGTTTTTT. Amino acids: CAPPQATNEKLFF.

The chain uses TRBV5-1 and TRBJ1-3, with TRBD1 matching 10 bases. V gave up 4 bases and J gave up 1 base; unmatched junction bases: 8. CDR1 is SGHRS and CDR2 is YFSETQ in the germline V gene. The CDR3 consists of 17 residues. CDR3 bases: TGCGCCAGCAGCCCCCAAGACAGGGGGCTTTCTGGAAACACCATATATTTT. As protein: CASSPQDRGLSGNTIYF.

V is TRBV6-6 and J is TRBJ2-7; D is possibly TRBD1 or TRBD2 (5 bases each). Trimming pared 2 bases from V and 2 bases from J, leaving 13 bases between. This CDR3 has 15 residues. Germline assignment: CDR1 MNHNY and CDR2 SVGAGI (reference sequence). The CDR3 loop is CASSYGQGAAYEQYF. CDR3 DNA sequence: TGTGCCAGCAGTTACGGTCAGGGAGCTGCCTACGAGCAGTACTTC.

J is TRBJ2-2 and V is TRBV15, with D possibly matching TRBD1 (5 bases). CDR1 and CDR2 (germline): LNHNV, YYDKDF (reference sequence). The V end lost 1 base, the J end lost 6 bases, and 18 bases lay between the germline ends. This CDR3 is built from 17 residues. CDR3 loop: CATSRGRLQAIAGELFF. CDR3 nucleotides: TGTGCCACCAGCAGAGGACGGCTACAGGCGATAGCCGGGGAGCTGTTTTTT.

V and J are TRBV7-3 and TRBJ2-7; D possibly corresponds to TRBD2 (7 bases). CDR1 SGHTA and CDR2 FQGTGA come from the germline V gene. This CDR3 is built from 15 residues. The ends were cut back, 5 bases at V and 2 bases at J, with 16 bases in the middle. The CDR3 DNA follows: TGTGCCAGCAGCCCCGACGGGGGGACAACCTACGAGCAGTACTTC. Its protein product is CASSPDGGTTYEQYF.

This chain links TRBV25-1 with TRBJ2-2, with 7 nucleotides matching TRBD1. This CDR3 contains 16 residues. Germline CDR1 and CDR2: MGHDK and SYGVNS. V shed 3 bases and J 3 bases; nucleotides not matched to a gene: 7. The CDR3 DNA reads as TGTGCCAGCAGTGATTTGCGCCAGGGGGACACCGGGGAGCTGTTTTTT. It encodes CASSDLRQGDTGELFF.

Note on this clone: Additional DNA sequences in this sample encode the identical CDR3. The V call is TRBV5-1, the J call TRBJ2-7, with D perhaps matching TRBD2 (6 bases). CDR1 and CDR2 (germline): SGHRS, YFSETQ. The germline V and J ends were trimmed by 2 bases and 6 bases, with 12 bases remaining between them. This CDR3 is 13 amino acids long. In DNA, the CDR3 is TGCGCCAGCAGCTTCGGGGGTCAAGGCGAGCAGTACTTC. It yields the protein CASSFGGQGEQYF.

The V and J genes are TRBV7-9 and TRBJ1-3, with TRBD1 identical over 8 bases. V lost 8 bases and J lost 2; bases outside the gene matches: 2. The CDR3 runs 13 residues. Germline V lookup: CDR1 SEHNR, CDR2 FQNEAQ (reference sequence). The CDR3 DNA follows: TGTGCCAGCGGACAGGGCGCTGGAAACACCATATATTTT. Residues: CASGQGAGNTIYF.

This chain connects TRBV6-1 to TRBJ2-7; a weak D match, TRBD2 (7 bases). CDR1 MNHNS and CDR2 SASEGT come from the germline V gene. The ends were cut back, 5 bases at V and 2 bases at J, with 16 bases in the middle. The length of the CDR3 is 15 residues. CDR3: CASSRGGLPTYEQYF. Here the CDR3 DNA reads TGTGCCAGCAGTAGGGGGGGACTACCAACCTACGAGCAGTACTTC.

About this clone itself: This sample also contains other DNA sequences that code for the same CDR3. CDR3 DNA sequence: TGTGCCAGCAGCCTAGGGGGGGGCACTGAAGCTTTCTTT. This codes for CASSLGGGTEAFF. The gene calls are TRBV7-9 and TRBJ1-1, with a weak D call TRBD1 (6 bases). The CDR3 consists of 13 residues. V was clipped by 5 bases and J by 4 bases, with 11 bases between them. Germline CDR1 and CDR2: SEHNR and FQNEAQ (reference sequence).

The V and J genes are TRBV5-4 and TRBJ2-3; 11 bases agree with TRBD2. Germline CDR1 is SGHNT and CDR2 is YYREEE (reference sequence). The CDR3 is 16 residues long. V shed 2 bases, J shed 0 bases, and the junction held 2 bases outside the gene matches. This chain's CDR3 is CASSFRTSGSTDTQYF. CDR3 in DNA: TGTGCCAGCAGCTTTCGGACTAGCGGGAGCACAGATACGCAGTATTTT.

This rearrangement joins TRBV28 to TRBJ2-7; tentative D call: TRBD2 (5 bases). Germline V gene sequence: CDR1 MDHEN, CDR2 SYDVKM. V lost 9 bases and J lost 2, with 14 bases in between. The CDR3 totals 13 residues. CDR3 region: CASGSPSTYEQYF. The CDR3 region has the DNA TGTGCCAGTGGGAGTCCATCCACCTACGAGCAGTACTTC. Combining the CDR3 with reference TRBV28 and TRBJ2-7 gives the whole variable domain DVKVTQSSRYLVKRTGEKVFLECVQDMDHENMFWYRQDPGLGLRLIYFSYDVKMKEKGDIPEGYSVSREKKERFSLILESASTNQTSMYLCASGSPSTYEQYFGPGTRLTVT.

The chain employs TRBV28 and TRBJ2-1; D tentatively fits TRBD1 or TRBD2 (5 bases each). Germline loops: CDR1 MDHEN, CDR2 SYDVKM. V lost 3 bases and J 3 bases, leaving 18 bases between the germline ends. The CDR3 extends over 17 amino acids. For the CDR3, the DNA is TGTGCCAGCAGTTTGTCCCCCTTCAGGGACGTCTACAATGAGCAGTTCTTC. Translating gives CASSLSPFRDVYNEQFF.

The J gene is TRBJ1-2, the V gene TRBV15; TRBD1 matches 7 bases. Trimming cost V 0 bases and J 3 bases; bases outside gene matches: 4. The V gene's germline CDR1 is LNHNV and CDR2 YYDKDF (reference sequence). The CDR3 covers 15 residues. The CDR3 loop reads CATSREAQGDYGYTF. The CDR3 DNA is TGTGCCACCAGCAGAGAAGCTCAGGGGGACTATGGCTACACCTTC.

This CDR3 reads CASSPDFRRSYNEQFF. CDR3 nucleotide sequence: TGCGCCAGCAGCCCGGACTTCCGGAGATCCTACAATGAGCAGTTCTTC. This chain connects TRBV5-1 to TRBJ2-1; possibly TRBD2 for D (5 bases). Trimming took off 4 bases at V and 1 base at J, with 15 bases between the two ends. Germline V gene data show CDR1 as SGHRS and CDR2 as YFSETQ. This CDR3 region has 16 residues. The entire variable domain, with the rest obtained from reference TRBV5-1 and TRBJ2-1, is as follows: KAGVTQTPRYLIKTRGQQVTLSCSPISGHRSVSWYQQTPGQGLQFLFEYFSETQRNKGNFPGRFSGRQFSNSRSEMNVSTLELGDSALYLCASSPDFRRSYNEQFFGPGTRLTVL.

This chain links TRBV18 with TRBJ2-3; 7 positions agree with TRBD2. This CDR3 comprises 13 residues. CDR1 and CDR2 from the germline V gene are KGHSH and LQKENI. J gave up 5 bases and V 3 bases, and 2 bases lay outside the gene matches. The CDR3 DNA follows: TGTGCCAGCTCACCGGGACTATTAGATACGCAGTATTTT. This gives the protein CASSPGLLDTQYF.